The 27 T cell receptor beta chains reported below all come from one sample, sequenced in a study of Ad26.COV2.S vaccination and SARS-CoV-2 variants. Sample treatment: 15 to 20 received Ad26.COV2.S at low or high dose, single or two shots; several received placebo; per-sample allocation not given. Sampling was done on day 63 after the first vaccine or placebo injection. Here immunoSEQ multiplex PCR was the method, and the copy in TCRdb shows in-frame clones only, minus some. The table lists roughly 420,000 clones, 88% of them singletons, with about 3.6% in the top ten. The material was peripheral blood, obtained in a trial of Ad26.COV2.S vaccine versus placebo. These receptors were collected from a person aged 18-65 years who received the Ad26.COV2.S COVID-19 vaccine or a placebo.

J is TRBJ2-5 and V is TRBV3-1 (or the pseudogene TRBV3-2); D may be TRBD1 (6 bases). Germline assignment: CDR1 LGHDT and CDR2 YNNKEL (reference sequence). V dropped 4 bases and J dropped 2 bases, with 23 bases sitting between them. CDR3 size: 18 residues. For the CDR3, the DNA is TGTGCCAGCAGCCCCAGTAGTTGGGACAAACTAGGGCAAGAGACCCAGTACTTC. Protein: CASSPSSWDKLGQETQYF.

The chain is built from TRBV12-3 or TRBV12-4 and TRBJ2-5; D unresolved. The CDR3 runs to 13 residues. Trimming took 4 bases from V and 2 from J, leaving 8 bases between them. In DNA form, the CDR3 reads TGTGCCAGCAGTTCGACGGAACAAGAGACCCAGTACTTC. Translation gives CASSSTEQETQYF.

The V gene is TRBV3-1 (or the pseudogene TRBV3-2), the J gene TRBJ2-7; D might be TRBD1 (6 bases). The CDR3 covers 15 residues. V was trimmed by 0 bases and J by 2 bases, leaving 11 bases between them. Germline loops: CDR1 LGHDT, CDR2 YNNKEL (reference sequence). This CDR3 is CASSQEVGGPYEQYF. Written as DNA, the CDR3 is TGTGCCAGCAGCCAAGAGGTAGGGGGTCCCTACGAGCAGTACTTC.

This clone was seen more than once but under ten times. The V and J genes are TRBV12-3 or TRBV12-4 and TRBJ1-2, with D hard to call. The CDR3 consists of 12 residues. V was shortened by 5 bases and J by 4 bases, with 8 bases between the two germline ends. The CDR3 DNA reads as TGTGCCAGCAGTCCTAGGGTCTATGGCTACACCTTC. It specifies CASSPRVYGYTF.

The rearrangement uses TRBV9 and TRBJ1-2; 8 nucleotides match TRBD1. In germline, CDR1 is SGDLS, CDR2 YYNGEE. V lost 3 bases, J lost 6 bases, and 7 bases stayed unmatched. CDR3 size: 14 residues. CDR3 amino acids: CASSGQGAKNGYTF. In DNA form, the CDR3 reads TGTGCCAGCAGCGGGCAGGGGGCTAAGAATGGCTACACCTTC.

V gene TRBV28 combines with J gene TRBJ1-2, with 7 bases fitting TRBD1. CDR1 MDHEN and CDR2 SYDVKM come from the germline V gene. The CDR3 totals 13 residues. J was trimmed by 3 bases and V by 5 bases; bases with no gene match: 3. The CDR3: CASSPGTDYGYTF. Written as DNA, the CDR3 is TGTGCCAGCAGTCCCGGGACAGACTATGGCTACACCTTC.

The V and J genes are TRBV27 and TRBJ2-2, with D possibly TRBD2 on 6 matching bases. Germline CDR1 and CDR2: MNHEY and SMNVEV (reference sequence). The CDR3 runs 15 residues. With 4 bases removed from V and 0 bases from J, the gap between germline ends came to 9 bases. CDR3 sequence (DNA): TGTGCCAGCAGTTCGGGGGACTCGAACACCGGGGAGCTGTTTTTT. This translates into CASSSGDSNTGELFF.

The V call is TRBV5-5, the J call TRBJ2-3; D remains unclear. Germline lookup yields CDR1 SGHKS and CDR2 YYEKEE (reference sequence). V gave up 3 bases and J gave up 1 base, with 21 bases separating them. CDR3 length: 18 amino acids. CDR3 residues: CASSSDQALSSGTDTQYF. The DNA for the CDR3 is TGTGCCAGCAGCTCCGATCAGGCCCTTTCCAGCGGCACAGATACGCAGTATTTT.

The rearrangement joins TRBV6-1 to TRBJ1-5; 7 bases agree with TRBD1. Germline V CDR1 and CDR2: MNHNS, SASEGT. The CDR3 contains 13 residues. V trimming: 5 bases; J trimming: 5 bases; junction bases outside the gene matches: 3. The CDR3 loop is CASSFTGDQPQHF. The CDR3 bases are TGTGCCAGCAGTTTCACAGGGGATCAGCCCCAGCATTTT.

In the case of this clone: At the DNA level, this CDR3 is encoded by other sequences in the same sample as well. The chain has TRBV7-9 and TRBJ2-7, with 7 bases matching TRBD2. Germline V lookup: CDR1 SEHNR, CDR2 FQNEAQ (reference sequence). The CDR3 is 12 residues long. The V gene end was trimmed by 5 bases and the J gene end by 3 bases; junction bases not matched to a gene: 1. The CDR3 DNA reads as TGTGCCAGCAGCCCTAGCGGCTACGAGCAGTACTTC. Translation: CASSPSGYEQYF.

The V gene is TRBV30, the J gene TRBJ1-3; no clear D. The ends were cut back, 5 bases at V and 2 bases at J, with 4 bases in the middle. The CDR3 is 11 amino acids. CDR1 is GTSNPN, CDR2 SVGIG, per germline (reference sequence). As DNA, the CDR3 is TGTGCCTGGGGAACTGGAAACACCATATATTTT. Its translation: CAWGTGNTIYF.

The chain employs TRBV3-1 (or the pseudogene TRBV3-2) and TRBJ2-2; a possible D gene is TRBD1 (5 bases). Trimming removed 2 bases at V and 5 bases at J, with 18 bases between. CDR1 is LGHDT and CDR2 is YNNKEL in the germline V gene (reference sequence). This CDR3 has 17 residues. CDR3: CASSQRKKTVRTGELFF. The CDR3 bases are TGTGCCAGCAGCCAAAGGAAAAAGACAGTTCGGACCGGGGAGCTGTTTTTT.

The chain joins TRBV7-3 to TRBJ2-1, with 12 positions matching TRBD2. Germline trimming cut 2 bases from V and 8 bases from J; bases unmatched to any gene: 4. The CDR3 length is 15 residues. The V gene's germline CDR1 is SGHTA and CDR2 FQGTGA. CDR3 nucleotide sequence: TGTGCCAGCAGCTTACTAGCGGGGGGGCTCTATGAGCAGTTCTTC. This codes for CASSLLAGGLYEQFF.

This clone was seen only once. The genes are TRBV28 and TRBJ2-1, with a weak D call TRBD2 (5 bases). Germline assignment: CDR1 MDHEN and CDR2 SYDVKM. The CDR3 has 14 amino acids. With 10 bases removed from V and 5 bases from J, the gap between germline ends came to 18 bases. CDR3 sequence: CATKGSGSDNEQFF. CDR3 nucleotides: TGTGCCACCAAGGGAAGCGGTTCTGACAATGAGCAGTTCTTC.

The chain recombines TRBV29-1 with TRBJ1-6, with a possible D match to TRBD1 (6 bases). CDR3 length: 13 residues. Germline V gene sequence: CDR1 SQVTM, CDR2 ANQGSEA. Trimming left V 6 bases short and J 5 bases short, with 11 bases between. CDR3 loop: CSVQQGNNSPLHF. CDR3 DNA: TGCAGCGTACAACAGGGAAATAATTCACCCCTCCACTTT.

This clone was observed a single time. This rearrangement joins TRBV5-1 to TRBJ2-5; D may match TRBD1 or TRBD2 (5 bases each). The CDR3 contains 14 residues. Trimming removed 4 bases from V and 1 base from J, with 11 bases in between. Germline V gene data show CDR1 as SGHRS and CDR2 as YFSETQ. The CDR3 loop is CASSPRGAQETQYF. The CDR3, as DNA: TGCGCCAGCAGCCCCCGAGGGGCCCAAGAGACCCAGTACTTC.

The chain is built from TRBV6-1 and TRBJ2-4; no clear D. V shed 5 bases and J shed 0 bases, with 11 bases lying between them. CDR1 is MNHNS and CDR2 is SASEGT in the germline V gene. The CDR3 has 15 residues. The CDR3 loop reads CASSTTDLAKNIQYF. DNA for the CDR3: TGTGCCAGCAGTACGACCGACCTAGCCAAAAACATTCAGTACTTC.

The rearrangement joins TRBV18 to TRBJ1-4, with 7 bases fitting TRBD1. Per germline, CDR1 KGHSH and CDR2 LQKENI. The V gene end was trimmed by 3 bases and the J gene end by 5 bases; junction bases not matched to a gene: 6. The CDR3 contains 15 residues. The CDR3 bases are TGTGCCAGCTCACCGGACCAGGGGGTGAATGAAAAACTGTTTTTT. This translates into CASSPDQGVNEKLFF.

CDR3 coding DNA: TGTGCCAGCAGCTTGAAGACCGGAGGCGACTACGAGCAGTACTTC. Translation: CASSLKTGGDYEQYF. This chain connects TRBV5-4 to TRBJ2-7, with a tentative D call TRBD2 (5 bases). The CDR3 spans 15 residues. V dropped 1 base and J dropped 3 bases, with 14 bases sitting between them. The germline V gene encodes CDR1 SGHNT and CDR2 YYREEE (reference sequence).

The chain joins TRBV6-2 or TRBV6-3 to TRBJ1-2; maybe TRBD1 (5 bases). Per the germline V gene, CDR1 is MNHEY and CDR2 is SVGEGT. V lost 0 bases and J lost 4, with 12 bases in between. The CDR3 spans 15 residues. The CDR3 nucleotides read TGTGCCAGCAGTTACTCGTCCAGGGCCGTCTATGGCTACACCTTC. It codes for CASSYSSRAVYGYTF.

CDR3 sequence (DNA): TGCAGCGTTGGAACAGGGAACTATGGCTACACCTTC. This codes for CSVGTGNYGYTF. The chain combines TRBV29-1 with TRBJ1-2; TRBD1 is a possible D gene (6 bases). The germline V and J ends were trimmed by 4 bases and 2 bases, with 8 bases remaining between them. The CDR3 sequence is 12 residues long. In germline, CDR1 is SQVTM, CDR2 ANQGSEA.

The chain has TRBV5-1 and TRBJ2-5; 11 nucleotides agree with TRBD2. Per the germline V gene, CDR1 is SGHRS and CDR2 is YFSETQ. V was pared by 0 bases and J by 1 base, with 2 bases of the junction left unmatched. The CDR3 consists of 16 residues. The CDR3 DNA follows: TGCGCCAGCAGCTTGGTAGGGACTAGCGGCCAAGAGACCCAGTACTTC. Residues: CASSLVGTSGQETQYF.

This rearrangement joins TRBV9 to TRBJ1-1; 7 positions match TRBD1. The CDR3 is 19 amino acids. Losses at the gene ends were 1 base for V and 0 bases for J; bases not matched to a gene: 15. CDR1 SGDLS and CDR2 YYNGEE come from the germline V gene. This CDR3 is CASSVSKGQPGLMNTEAFF. CDR3 coding DNA: TGTGCCAGCAGCGTATCTAAGGGACAGCCCGGCCTTATGAACACTGAAGCTTTCTTT. The whole variable domain, filled in from reference TRBV9 and TRBJ1-1, reads DSGVTQTPKHLITATGQRVTLRCSPRSGDLSVYWYQQSLDQGLQFLIQYYNGEERAKGNILERFSAQQFPDLHSELNLSSLELGDSALYFCASSVSKGQPGLMNTEAFFGQGTRLTVV.

V is TRBV24-1 and J is TRBJ2-2, with D hard to call. The germline CDR1 and CDR2 sequences are KGHDR and SFDVKD. With 1 base removed from V and 2 bases from J, the gap between germline ends came to 10 bases. The CDR3 has 16 amino acids. CDR3 DNA sequence: TGTGCCACCAGTGATTTAGGCAGGACCAACACCGGGGAGCTGTTTTTT. This gives the protein CATSDLGRTNTGELFF.

This rearrangement joins TRBV5-8 to TRBJ2-5, with 12 bases fitting TRBD2. The germline gives CDR1 SGHTS, CDR2 YDEGEE. The ends lost 4 bases at V and 5 bases at J; junction bases unmatched: 9. The CDR3 runs 16 residues. CDR3 coding DNA: TGTGCCAGCAGCCATCGACTAGCGGGGGTGGCGGAGACCCAGTACTTC. Protein product: CASSHRLAGVAETQYF.

V usage is TRBV7-9 and J usage is TRBJ2-1; no definite D call. Germline V gene lookup returns CDR1 SEHNR and CDR2 FQNEAQ (reference sequence). The CDR3 contains 16 residues. V was shortened by 1 base and J by 4 bases, with 14 bases between the two germline ends. The CDR3 sequence: CASSLVVATNYNEQFF. In nucleotides, the CDR3 is TGTGCCAGCAGCTTAGTGGTGGCGACGAATTACAATGAGCAGTTCTTC. Filled out from reference TRBV7-9 and TRBJ2-1, the complete variable domain reads DTGVSQNPRHKITKRGQNVTFRCDPISEHNRLYWYRQTLGQGPEFLTYFQNEAQLEKSRLLSDRFSAERPKGSFSTLEIQRTEQGDSAMYLCASSLVVATNYNEQFFGPGTRLTVL.

The V and J genes are TRBV5-1 and TRBJ2-5; no clear D gene. This CDR3 has 15 amino acids. Trimming removed 0 bases from V and 1 base from J, with 10 bases in between. Germline CDR1 is SGHRS and CDR2 is YFSETQ. The CDR3 sequence: CASSLAATRQETQYF. The CDR3 region has the DNA TGCGCCAGCAGCTTGGCCGCCACCCGCCAAGAGACCCAGTACTTC.